This T cell receptor (beta chain) was captured by sequencing in a study of blood T cell repertoires in COVID-19. Study information: Some COVID-19 samples were acute and others convalescent; all came from the United States, Italy and Spain. Sample material is recorded as cDNA or gDNA derived from T cells, B-cell-depleted T cells, or PBMCs.

Trimming cost V 4 bases and J 0 bases; bases outside gene matches: 5. This CDR3 is 17 amino acids long. Germline lookup yields CDR1 SGHNT and CDR2 YYREEE (reference sequence). Original processing notes: Amplified reference gene primers provided the basis for estimating nucleated cell counts. Using immunoSEQ multiplex PCR, the repertoire was profiled, and TCRdb retains in-frame clones only, with some absent. V and J calls plus clone size are reproduced from that table; the DNA served to infer D and trimming. The data show approximately 110,000 clones, under 80% seen once. The sequence was obtained from a man aged 65 to 85 with active or convalescent COVID-19. The chain recombines TRBV5-4 with TRBJ1-6, with TRBD1 identical over 9 bases. Sequencing used peripheral blood. The CDR3 nucleotides are TGTGCCAGCAGCCCGGGACAGGGACCCTCCTATAATTCACCCCTCCACTTT. This gives the protein CASSPGQGPSYNSPLHF.